This T cell receptor (beta chain) was sequenced for a study of blood T cell repertoires in COVID-19. The germline CDR1 and CDR2 sequences are SNHLY and FYNNEI. The CDR3 is 17 residues long. Trimming cost V 7 bases and J 0 bases, with 19 bases left between them. This clone was seen a few times. Only in-frame clones appear in the TCRdb table, and some are missing; sequencing was by immunoSEQ multiplex PCR. Here the sample spans some 380,000 clones, about four fifths being singletons. The chain carries TRBV2 and TRBJ1-5; D is perhaps TRBD1 (5 bases). The receptor was derived from a human donor with acute or convalescent COVID-19. The donor label of this sample is uncertain. Material for sequencing was peripheral blood. The CDR3 coding sequence is TGTGCCAGCAATCGTCGTGTAGGTGGACATAGCAATCAGCCCCAGCATTTT. Its protein is CASNRRVGGHSNQPQHF.